The 23 T cell receptor delta chains below were found in one sample sequenced in a study of gamma-delta T cells after stem cell transplantation listed by TCRdb under 2016. Library generation was performed with RT-PCR. The instrument was an Illumina MiSeq. TCRdb processed the public reads again with the CATT caller, after which rows with matching DNA were combined. The sample table records several thousand delta-chain clones; about 2% of these occur just once. Less than 15% of the sample is taken by the ten largest. The sequenced sample consisted of gamma-delta T cells. The receptor source for this set is a human donor. It is not recorded whose cells these are; they may come from a transplant donor.

This clone was seen a handful of times. The likely explanation is a read error, given a far larger clone one base away. The chain has TRDV2 and TRDJ1; 13 bases fit TRDD3. Germline V lookup: CDR1 GEAIGNYY, CDR2 EKD. This CDR3 comprises 16 residues. CDR3 DNA sequence: TGTGCCCGTGACTCACTGGGGGATACGAACGCCGATAAACTCATCTTT. Protein sequence: CARDSLGDTNADKLIF.

In its sample, this clone is medium-sized. The V gene is TRDV1, the J gene TRDJ1; 9 bases are a match to TRDD3. This CDR3 is 21 amino acids long. Trimming took 6 bases from V and 0 from J; bases not matched to a gene: 23. Germline CDR1 reads TSWWSYY; CDR2 reads QGS. The chain's CDR3 is CALGAGSFPRTGGPYTDKLIF. The CDR3 DNA reads TGTGCTCTTGGTGCTGGTTCCTTCCCTCGTACTGGGGGACCGTACACCGATAAACTCATCTTT.

In this sample, this clone is medium-sized (0.01 to 0.1%). V is TRDV1 and J is TRDJ1, with 9 nucleotides matching TRDD3. V gave up 3 bases and J gave up 0 bases; unmatched junction bases: 8. CDR1 TSWWSYY and CDR2 QGS come from the germline V gene. The CDR3 spans 17 residues. The CDR3 region has the DNA TGTGCTCTTGGGGACACACTGGGGGACCATTACACCGATAAACTCATCTTT. Translation: CALGDTLGDHYTDKLIF.

To note about this clone: Given a far larger clone just one base away, this is likely a sequencing read error. V is TRDV2 and J is TRDJ1, with D perhaps TRDD2 (5 bases). This CDR3 is built from 16 residues. V dropped 0 bases and J dropped 1 base, with 14 bases sitting between them. Germline V gives CDR1 GEAIGNYY, CDR2 EKD. CDR3 bases: TGTGCCTGTGACACCCTTACCCTTCAAAGCACCGATAAACTCATCTTT. It is translated as CACDTLTLQSTDKLIF.

This clone came up a few times. The chain recombines TRDV2 with TRDJ1, with 10 bases matching TRDD3. Trimming removed 0 bases from V and 8 bases from J; junction bases left unmatched: 11. The CDR3 extends over 16 amino acids. CDR1 is GEAIGNYY, CDR2 EKD, per germline. The CDR3 reads CACDTVTGGSRAKLIF. CDR3 in DNA: TGTGCCTGTGACACCGTTACTGGGGGATCAAGGGCGAAACTCATCTTT.

This clone was seen more than once but under ten times. This may be a read error: a much more frequent sequence differs by one nucleotide. The V call is TRDV2, the J call TRDJ1; perhaps TRDD3 as D (6 bases). This CDR3 spans 13 amino acids. V lost 3 bases and J 6 bases, leaving 13 bases between the germline ends. Germline V gene sequence: CDR1 GEAIGNYY, CDR2 EKD. For the CDR3, the DNA is TGTGCCTGTGACCCATTACTGGGTTATAAACTCATCTTT. Amino acid sequence: CACDPLLGYKLIF.

This clone is termed large. CDR3 in amino acids: CACDTLGDTRYTDKLIF. DNA for the CDR3: TGTGCCTGTGACACTCTGGGGGATACCCGGTACACCGATAAACTCATCTTT. The gene calls are TRDV2 and TRDJ1; 11 bases map to TRDD3. Germline loops: CDR1 GEAIGNYY, CDR2 EKD. Germline trimming cut 1 base from V and 0 bases from J; bases unmatched to any gene: 6. The CDR3 sequence is 17 residues long.

By share, this clone counts as large. The sample contains more than one DNA sequence encoding this CDR3. V usage is TRDV2 and J usage is TRDJ1; no definite D call. Trimming removed 3 bases from V and 0 bases from J, with 16 bases in between. In germline, CDR1 is GEAIGNYY, CDR2 EKD. There are 16 residues in the CDR3. The CDR3 is CACDPLQGPYTDKLIF. The CDR3 DNA follows: TGTGCCTGTGACCCCTTGCAGGGGCCGTACACCGATAAACTCATCTTT.

To note about this clone: A much larger clone is a single base away; this may be a read error. The same CDR3 also results from other DNA sequences found in this sample. The rearrangement links TRDV2 to TRDJ1; possible D gene TRDD3, 6 bases. Germline loops: CDR1 GEAIGNYY, CDR2 EKD. This CDR3 is 15 amino acids long. This chain's CDR3 is CACDGTGRPTDKLIF. CDR3 nucleotide sequence: TGTGCCTGTGACGGTACTGGGCGCCCCACCGATAAACTCATCTTC.

This clone ranks as large. The same CDR3 arises from other DNA sequences in this sample as well. The chain couples TRDV2 to TRDJ3, with unresolved D. Trimming took 3 bases from V and 2 from J, leaving 16 bases between them. This CDR3 contains 18 residues. The germline V gene encodes CDR1 GEAIGNYY and CDR2 EKD. The CDR3 loop is CACDAVSYIPWDTRQMFF. As DNA, the CDR3 is TGTGCCTGTGACGCTGTGAGTTACATCCCCTGGGACACCCGACAGATGTTTTTC.

This clone was recorded a few times. The translation of this DNA and the TCRdb protein of a much larger clone differ at residue 9, probably owing to a read error; the protein shown here is translated from the DNA. This sequence joins TRDV2 and TRDJ1; 8 nucleotides line up with TRDD3. Germline V lookup: CDR1 GEAIGNYY, CDR2 EKD. CDR3 length: 18 residues. Trimming removed 0 bases from V and 4 bases from J; junction bases left unmatched: 15. The CDR3 sequence: CACDTVRGQGIHGDKLIF. The DNA for the CDR3 is TGTGCCTGTGACACCGTACGGGGACAGGGGATACATGGCGATAAACTCATCTTT.

This clone occurred a few times. A far more abundant clone sits one base away, making this likely a read error. This specimen includes other DNA sequences encoding the same CDR3. The chain recombines TRDV1 with TRDJ1, with D perhaps TRDD3 (7 bases). The V gene's germline CDR1 is TSWWSYY and CDR2 QGS. There are 21 residues in the CDR3. V shed 0 bases and J shed 3 bases, with 29 bases lying between them. As DNA, the CDR3 is TGTGCTCTTGGGGAACTCCAACCCGTCCTTCCACTTCTACTGGGGTCCGATAAACTCATCTTT. Amino acids: CALGELQPVLPLLLGSDKLIF.

This clone has a handful of counts. Just one base apart from a much larger clone, this may be a read error. The chain couples TRDV3 to TRDJ3; 9 bases match TRDD2. This CDR3 region has 21 residues. Germline V lookup: CDR1 TVYSNPD, CDR2 GDNSRS (reference sequence). The chain's CDR3 is CASSFLPPWGASSWDTRQVFF. The CDR3 DNA reads as TGTGCCTCTTCCTTCCTACCACCCTGGGGGGCAAGCTCCTGGGACACCCGACAGGTGTTTTTC.

This clone was counted a few times. Being one base from a much bigger clone, this may be a read error. Other DNA sequences in the sample encode the same CDR3. CDR3 sequence reads: CACDLLGGGRYTDKLIF. The CDR3 DNA is TGTGCCTGCGATCTACTAGGGGGCGGACGGTACACCGATAAACTCATCTTT. This sequence joins TRDV2 and TRDJ1; D perhaps matches TRDD3 (5 bases). V was trimmed by 7 bases and J by 0 bases, leaving 23 bases between them. This CDR3 comprises 17 residues. Germline values: CDR1 GEAIGNYY, CDR2 EKD.

The sample holds a few counts of this clone. The protein that TCRdb holds for this DNA derives from a much larger clone and differs from the translated DNA at residue 17, which likely indicates a read error; the protein shown here is translated from the DNA. The rearrangement uses TRDV2 and TRDJ1; 9 bases line up with TRDD3. CDR1 is GEAIGNYY, CDR2 EKD, per germline. The CDR3 spans 19 residues. CDR3 residues: CACDTITLGIRSGTDKPIF. As DNA, the CDR3 is TGTGCCTGTGACACTATAACACTGGGGATACGCTCGGGCACCGATAAACCCATCTTT.

This clone was seen a few times. TCRdb assigns this DNA the protein of a much larger clone, which departs from its translation at residue 7; this likely reflects a read error, and the protein shown comes from translating the DNA. This chain connects TRDV2 to TRDJ1; D is possibly TRDD3 (6 bases). Germline CDR1 and CDR2: GEAIGNYY and EKD. V lost 3 bases and J lost 0, with 19 bases in between. The CDR3 runs to 17 residues. CDR3 in DNA: TGTGCCTGTGACCTACTGGTGGAGAGGGGGAACACCGATAAACTCATCTTT. It encodes CACDLLVERGNTDKLIF.

As for this clone: A much larger clonotype is one base distant, so this may be a read error. The same CDR3 is also encoded by other DNA sequences in this sample. The chain uses TRDV2 and TRDJ1, with TRDD3 identical over 9 bases. V shed 4 bases, J shed 1 base, and the junction held 6 bases outside the gene matches. The CDR3 totals 15 residues. The germline CDR1 and CDR2 sequences are GEAIGNYY and EKD. The CDR3: CACELLGDPTDKLIF. DNA for the CDR3: TGTGCCTGTGAGTTACTGGGGGACCCCACCGATAAACTCATCTTT.

This clone is labeled medium-sized (0.01 to 0.1%). V is TRDV2 and J is TRDJ3, with TRDD3 as a possible D gene (5 bases). In germline, CDR1 is GEAIGNYY, CDR2 EKD. This CDR3 comprises 18 residues. Between the trimmed V and J ends, which lost 4 bases and 0 bases, there was a span of 15 bases. The CDR3 sequence: CACESLGPSSWDTRQMFF. CDR3 bases: TGTGCCTGTGAGAGCCTGGGACCGAGCTCCTGGGACACCCGACAGATGTTTTTC.

This clone is labeled as medium-sized. The chain combines TRDV2 with TRDJ1, with 12 bases fitting TRDD3. The CDR3 loop spans 21 amino acids. Germline trimming cut 1 base from V and 0 bases from J; bases unmatched to any gene: 17. CDR1 GEAIGNYY and CDR2 EKD come from the germline V gene. The CDR3 coding sequence is TGTGCCTGTGACACTCTCACCCCAACTACTGGGGGATACCTTTACACCGATAAACTCATCTTT. Protein: CACDTLTPTTGGYLYTDKLIF.

The chain recombines TRDV2 with TRDJ4, with 11 bases identical to TRDD3. Germline values: CDR1 GEAIGNYY, CDR2 EKD. The V gene end was trimmed by 1 base and the J gene end by 2 bases; junction bases not matched to a gene: 20. This CDR3 comprises 20 residues. CDR3 bases: TGTGCCTGTGACACTGTGGGGGATACGCGGAGTCACGCGGTAGAAAGACCCCTGATCTTT. As protein: CACDTVGDTRSHAVERPLIF.

This clone is termed medium-sized. V usage is TRDV2 and J usage is TRDJ3; the match to TRDD3 covers 13 bases. Per the germline V gene, CDR1 is GEAIGNYY and CDR2 is EKD. The V segment lost 0 bases and the J segment 0 bases; nucleotides outside the gene matches: 7. The CDR3 consists of 21 residues. This chain's CDR3 is CACDTVTGGYAHSWDTRQMFF. In DNA form, the CDR3 reads TGTGCCTGTGACACCGTGACTGGGGGATACGCGCACTCCTGGGACACCCGACAGATGTTTTTC.

This clone is labeled medium-sized (0.01 to 0.1%). This chain joins TRDV2 and TRDJ1; 10 nucleotides match TRDD3. The CDR3 is 18 amino acids. Trimming cost V 0 bases and J 3 bases; bases outside gene matches: 12. Looked up from germline, CDR1 is GEAIGNYY and CDR2 is EKD. The CDR3 protein is CACDTLGDTGARADKLIF. The CDR3 DNA is TGTGCCTGTGACACCTTGGGGGATACAGGAGCGAGGGCCGATAAACTCATCTTT.

Concerning this clone: This is likely an artifact of a read error, given a far larger clone one base away. This chain joins TRDV2 and TRDJ1, with 13 bases that match TRDD3. J lost 0 bases, V lost 5 bases, and 23 bases had no gene match. Germline-derived CDR1 and CDR2 are GEAIGNYY and EKD. The CDR3 covers 22 residues. CDR3 residues: CACGQSYWGIRSTPSYTDKLIF. DNA for the CDR3: TGTGCCTGTGGCCAATCGTACTGGGGGATACGTAGTACGCCATCGTACACCGATAAACTCATCTTT.